This T cell receptor (beta chain) was recovered during a study of T cells after yellow fever vaccination. Study-wide background: With SMART-Seq v4 Ultra Low Input, the fractions containing low cell numbers were prepared. Broader study findings: Among primary-vaccination clones, most reappeared after the booster, at just under 98% for CD4 and around 91% for CD8.

This clonotype was picked up many times. Antigen unknown. TCRdb recomputed calls from the 5' RACE reads with MiXCR, one row per CDR3 protein. The profile shows hundreds of thousands of distinct CDR3 sequences, 8.5% to 9% of them singletons. CDR1 and CDR2 from the germline V gene are SQVTM and ANQGSEA. The CDR3 loop spans 11 amino acids. Trimming at V came to 7 bases and at J to 4 bases, leaving 4 bases not matched to a gene. The TCR was taken from a man aged 18 to 35 who received the YFV17D yellow fever vaccine. This chain joins TRBV29-1 and TRBJ2-7; 7 bases fit TRBD2. The source was PBMCs, collected on the day of the first yellow fever vaccination. Here the CDR3 DNA reads TGCAGCGCCGGGCGGGGGTACGAGCAGTACTTC. Its translation is CSAGRGYEQYF.